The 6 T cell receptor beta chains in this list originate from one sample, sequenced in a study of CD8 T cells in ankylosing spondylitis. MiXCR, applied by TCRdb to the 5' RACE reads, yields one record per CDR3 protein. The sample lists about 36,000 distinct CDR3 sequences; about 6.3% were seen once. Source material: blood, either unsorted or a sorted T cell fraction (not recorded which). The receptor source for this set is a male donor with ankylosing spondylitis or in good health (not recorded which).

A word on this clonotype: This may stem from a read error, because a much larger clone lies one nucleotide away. The CDR3 here is CASTAGIARYNEQFF. The CDR3 bases are TGTGCCAGCACCGCCGGAATAGCGAGGTACAATGAGCAGTTCTTC. The rearrangement uses TRBV2 and TRBJ2-1; weak D call: TRBD2 (5 bases). V lost 7 bases and J lost 4, with 17 bases in between. CDR1 and CDR2 (germline): SNHLY, FYNNEI. The CDR3 sequence is 15 residues long.

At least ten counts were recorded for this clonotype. In DNA, the CDR3 is TGTGCCAGCAGCCAAGATCCCCCTTACACTGAAGCTTTCTTT. Translation: CASSQDPPYTEAFF. This sequence joins TRBV14 and TRBJ1-1; no clear D gene. CDR3 length: 14 amino acids. V was trimmed by 0 bases and J by 3 bases, leaving 8 bases between them. Germline-derived CDR1 and CDR2 are SGHDN and FVKESK. The full variable domain, with the rest looked up from reference TRBV14 and TRBJ1-1, is EAGVTQFPSHSVIEKGQTVTLRCDPISGHDNLYWYRRVMGKEIKFLLHFVKESKQDESGMPNNRFLAERTGGTYSTLKVQPAELEDSGVYFCASSQDPPYTEAFFGQGTRLTVV.

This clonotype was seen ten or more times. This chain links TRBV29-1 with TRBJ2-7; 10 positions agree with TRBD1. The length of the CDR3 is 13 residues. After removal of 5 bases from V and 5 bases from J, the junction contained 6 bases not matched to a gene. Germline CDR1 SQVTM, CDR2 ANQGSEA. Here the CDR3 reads CSVLRQGADEQYF. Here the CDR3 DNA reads TGCAGCGTTCTTAGACAGGGGGCTGACGAGCAGTACTTC.

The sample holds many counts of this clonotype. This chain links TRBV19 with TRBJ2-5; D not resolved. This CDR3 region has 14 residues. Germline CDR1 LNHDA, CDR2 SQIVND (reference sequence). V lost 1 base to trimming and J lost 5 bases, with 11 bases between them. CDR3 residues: CASSIALLIETQYF. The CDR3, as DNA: TGTGCCAGTAGTATAGCTCTCCTAATCGAGACCCAGTACTTC. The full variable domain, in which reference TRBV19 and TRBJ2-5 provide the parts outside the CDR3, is DGGITQSPKYLFRKEGQNVTLSCEQNLNHDAMYWYRQDPGQGLRLIYYSQIVNDFQKGDIAEGYSVSREKKESFPLTVTSAQKNPTAFYLCASSIALLIETQYFGPGTRLLVL.

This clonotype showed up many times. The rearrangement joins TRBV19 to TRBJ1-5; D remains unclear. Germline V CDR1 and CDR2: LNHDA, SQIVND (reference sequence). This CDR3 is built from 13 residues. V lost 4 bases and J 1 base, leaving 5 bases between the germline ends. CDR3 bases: TGTGCCAGTAGTAGACGAAGCAATCAGCCCCAGCATTTT. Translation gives CASSRRSNQPQHF.

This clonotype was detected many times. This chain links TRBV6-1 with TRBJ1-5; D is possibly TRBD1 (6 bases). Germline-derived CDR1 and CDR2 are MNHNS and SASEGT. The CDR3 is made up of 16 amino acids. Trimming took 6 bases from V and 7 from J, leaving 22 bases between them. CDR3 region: CASSHSTGRIGQPQHF. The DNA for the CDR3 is TGTGCCAGCAGCCATTCCACAGGGAGGATTGGCCAGCCCCAGCATTTT.